The TCR beta chain described here comes from a study of OX40 agonist ivuxolimab in advanced cancers. Across the whole study: Three patients had partial responses: one hepatocellular carcinoma, two cutaneous melanoma.

The study's findings and limits: There were, on average, more expanded clones in CD8+ T cells than in CD4+. The work left the antigen specificity of expanded peripheral T cells undetermined.

The J segment lost 1 base and the V segment lost 4 bases, leaving 4 bases of the junction unmatched. The CDR3 extends over 15 amino acids. CDR1 is MDHEN, CDR2 SYDVKM, per germline. Profiling relied on immunoSEQ multiplex PCR, and the TCRdb table lists in-frame clones only, not all of them. Of approximately 68,000 clones in the sample, approximately 81% were seen once. Concerning this clone: Its target is not known.

This specimen consisted of CD4+ or CD8+ T cells sorted from blood, obtained in a trial of the OX40 agonist ivuxolimab. This sequence was found in an adult with an advanced solid tumor such as melanoma, head and neck, liver or kidney cancer. The chain joins TRBV28 to TRBJ2-3; 8 positions agree with TRBD2. The CDR3 spells CASSSPGGRTDTQYF. The CDR3 DNA follows: TGTGCCAGCAGTTCCCCGGGGGGGCGCACAGATACGCAGTATTTT.